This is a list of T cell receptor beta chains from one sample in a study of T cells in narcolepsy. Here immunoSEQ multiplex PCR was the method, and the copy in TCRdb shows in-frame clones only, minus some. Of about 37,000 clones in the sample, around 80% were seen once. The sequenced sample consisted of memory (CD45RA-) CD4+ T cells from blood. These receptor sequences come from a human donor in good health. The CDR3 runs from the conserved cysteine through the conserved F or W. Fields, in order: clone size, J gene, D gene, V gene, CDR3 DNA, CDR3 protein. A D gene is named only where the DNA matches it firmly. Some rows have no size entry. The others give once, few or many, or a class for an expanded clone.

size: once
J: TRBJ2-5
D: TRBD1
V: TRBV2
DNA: TGTGCCAGCAGTGCCAGGACAGGACAAGAGACCCAGTACTTC
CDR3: CASSARTGQETQYF

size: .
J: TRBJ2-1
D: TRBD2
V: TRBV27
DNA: TGTGCCAGCAATCCCTTGACTAGCGGCTCCTACAATGAGCAGTTCTTC
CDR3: CASNPLTSGSYNEQFF

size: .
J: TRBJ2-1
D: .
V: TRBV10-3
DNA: TGTGCCATCAGGCAGGCGGGGAATGAGCAGTTCTTC
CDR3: CAIRQAGNEQFF

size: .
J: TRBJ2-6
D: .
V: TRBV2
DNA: TGTGCCAAGGGGGCCAACGTCCTGACTTTC
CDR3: CAKGANVLTF

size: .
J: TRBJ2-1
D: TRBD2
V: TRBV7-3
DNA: TGTGCCAGCAGCTTGCGTACTAGCGGCTACAATGAGCAGTTCTTC
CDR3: CASSLRTSGYNEQFF

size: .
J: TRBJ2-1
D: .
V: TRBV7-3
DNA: TGTGCCAGCAGCCCGGGGGACTCCCATAATGAGCAGTTCTTC
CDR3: CASSPGDSHNEQFF

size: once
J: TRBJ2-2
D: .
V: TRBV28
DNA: TGTGCCAGCAGTTTAAGTTGGATGAACACCGGGGAGCTGTTTTTT
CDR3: CASSLSWMNTGELFF

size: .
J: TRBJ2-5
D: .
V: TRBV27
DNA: TGTGCCAGCAGTCTCCAGGGACGAGAGACCCAGTACTTC
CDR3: CASSLQGRETQYF

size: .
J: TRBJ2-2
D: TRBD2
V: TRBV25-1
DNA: TGTGCCAGCAGCCCCGGGACTAGCGGCGGGGAGCTGTTTTTT
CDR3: CASSPGTSGGELFF

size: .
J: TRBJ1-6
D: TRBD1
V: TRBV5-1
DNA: TGCGCCAGCAGCTTGGCCGGGGGCAGGGGGTCACCCCTCCACTTT
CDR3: CASSLAGGRGSPLHF

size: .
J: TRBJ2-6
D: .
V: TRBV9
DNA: TGTGCCAGCAGCGTATTACCTGGGGCCAACGTCCTGACTTTC
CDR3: CASSVLPGANVLTF

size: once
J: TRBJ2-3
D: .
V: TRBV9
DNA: TGTGCCAGCAGCGTAGACGGGGGAGATACGCAGTATTTT
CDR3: CASSVDGGDTQYF

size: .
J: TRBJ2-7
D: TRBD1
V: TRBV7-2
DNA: TGTGCCAGCAGCCGGACAGGGCCCTCCTACGAGCAGTACTTC
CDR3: CASSRTGPSYEQYF

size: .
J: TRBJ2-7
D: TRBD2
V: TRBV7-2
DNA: TGTGCCAGCAGCTTGAAGGCGGGGGATGTCAACGAGCAGTACTTC
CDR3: CASSLKAGDVNEQYF

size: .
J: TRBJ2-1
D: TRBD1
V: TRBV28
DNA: TGTGCCAGCAGACGGGACTGGACAGGGAATGAGCAGTTCTTC
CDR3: CASRRDWTGNEQFF

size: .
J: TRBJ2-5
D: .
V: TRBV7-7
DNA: TGTGCCAGCACCAAAGGCTCGGATCAGGGGGAGGCCCAGTACTTC
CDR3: CASTKGSDQGEAQYF

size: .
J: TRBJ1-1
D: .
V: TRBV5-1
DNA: TGCGCCAGCAGCCCCGGTGGGGGGGGAGTCGCTTTCTTT
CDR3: CASSPGGGGVAFF

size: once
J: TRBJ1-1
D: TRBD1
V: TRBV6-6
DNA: TGTGCCAGCAGTTCGGGACAGGGGGCTACTGAAGCTTTCTTT
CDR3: CASSSGQGATEAFF